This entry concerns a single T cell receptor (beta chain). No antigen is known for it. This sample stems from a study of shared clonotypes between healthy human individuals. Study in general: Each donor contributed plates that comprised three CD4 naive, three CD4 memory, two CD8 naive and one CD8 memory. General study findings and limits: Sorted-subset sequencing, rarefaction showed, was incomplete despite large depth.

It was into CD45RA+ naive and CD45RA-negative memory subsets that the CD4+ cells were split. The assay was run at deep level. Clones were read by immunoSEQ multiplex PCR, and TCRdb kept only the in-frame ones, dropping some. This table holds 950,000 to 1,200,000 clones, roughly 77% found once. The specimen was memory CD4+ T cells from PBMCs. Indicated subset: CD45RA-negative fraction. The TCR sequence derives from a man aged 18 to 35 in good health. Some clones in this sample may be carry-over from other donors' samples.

The CDR3 DNA follows: TGTGCCAGTAGTATGGGAGGGCGGACCTACGAGCAGTACTTC. Translated, it gives CASSMGGRTYEQYF. V and J are TRBV19 and TRBJ2-7; 7 bases align to TRBD2. The germline gives CDR1 LNHDA, CDR2 SQIVND (reference sequence). J was trimmed by 2 bases and V by 3 bases; bases with no gene match: 4. The length of the CDR3 is 14 residues.